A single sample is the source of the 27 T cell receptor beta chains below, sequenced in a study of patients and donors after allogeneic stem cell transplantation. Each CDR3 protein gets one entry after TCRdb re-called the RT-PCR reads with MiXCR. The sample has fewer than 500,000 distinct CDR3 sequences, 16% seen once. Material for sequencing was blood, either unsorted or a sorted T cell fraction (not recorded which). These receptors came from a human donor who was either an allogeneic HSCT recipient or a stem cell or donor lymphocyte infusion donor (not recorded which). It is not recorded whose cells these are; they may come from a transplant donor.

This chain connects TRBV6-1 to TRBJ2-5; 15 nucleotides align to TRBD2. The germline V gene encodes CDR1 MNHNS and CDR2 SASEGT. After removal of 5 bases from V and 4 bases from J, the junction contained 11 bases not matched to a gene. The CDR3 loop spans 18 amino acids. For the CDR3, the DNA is TGTGCCAGCAGTCGGACCGGGACTAGCGGGAGGAGGCGAGAGACCCAGTACTTC. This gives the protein CASSRTGTSGRRRETQYF.

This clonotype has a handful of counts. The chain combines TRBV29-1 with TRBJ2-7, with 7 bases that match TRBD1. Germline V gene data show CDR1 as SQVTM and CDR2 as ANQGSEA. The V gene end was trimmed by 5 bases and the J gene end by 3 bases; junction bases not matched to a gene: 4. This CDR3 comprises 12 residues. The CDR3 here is CSVRQGGYEQYF. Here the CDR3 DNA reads TGCAGCGTTAGACAGGGTGGCTACGAGCAGTACTTC.

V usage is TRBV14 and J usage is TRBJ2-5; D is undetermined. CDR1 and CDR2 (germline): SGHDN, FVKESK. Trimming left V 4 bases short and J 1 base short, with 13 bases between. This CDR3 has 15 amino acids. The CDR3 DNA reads TGTGCCAGCAGCCCCGATCTGGGCAGCCAAGAGACCCAGTACTTC. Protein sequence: CASSPDLGSQETQYF.

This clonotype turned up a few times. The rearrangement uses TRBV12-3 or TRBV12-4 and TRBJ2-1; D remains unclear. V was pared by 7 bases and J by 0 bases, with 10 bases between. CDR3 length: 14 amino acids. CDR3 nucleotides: TGTGCCAGCAAACACCAGAGCTCCTACAATGAGCAGTTCTTC. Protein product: CASKHQSSYNEQFF.

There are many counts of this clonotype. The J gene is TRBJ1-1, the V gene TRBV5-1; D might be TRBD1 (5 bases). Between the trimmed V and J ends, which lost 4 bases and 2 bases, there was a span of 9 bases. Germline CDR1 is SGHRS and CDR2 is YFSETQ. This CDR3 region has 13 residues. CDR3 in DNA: TGCGCCAGCAGCAAACAGGAAAACACTGAAGCTTTCTTT. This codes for CASSKQENTEAFF. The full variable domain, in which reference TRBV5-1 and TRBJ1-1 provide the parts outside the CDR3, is KAGVTQTPRYLIKTRGQQVTLSCSPISGHRSVSWYQQTPGQGLQFLFEYFSETQRNKGNFPGRFSGRQFSNSRSEMNVSTLELGDSALYLCASSKQENTEAFFGQGTRLTVV.

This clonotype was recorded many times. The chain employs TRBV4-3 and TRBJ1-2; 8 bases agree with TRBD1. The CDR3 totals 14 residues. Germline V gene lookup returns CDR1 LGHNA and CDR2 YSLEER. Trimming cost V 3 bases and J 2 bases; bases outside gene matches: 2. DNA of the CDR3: TGCGCCAGCAGCCAGTACAGGGGGAACTATGGCTACACCTTC. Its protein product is CASSQYRGNYGYTF.

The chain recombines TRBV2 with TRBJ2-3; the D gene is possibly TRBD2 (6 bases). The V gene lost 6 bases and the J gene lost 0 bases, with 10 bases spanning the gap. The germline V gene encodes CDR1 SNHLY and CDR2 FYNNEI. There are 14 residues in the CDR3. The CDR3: CASSRRGSTDTQYF. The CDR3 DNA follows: TGTGCCAGCAGCCGGCGGGGAAGCACAGATACGCAGTATTTT. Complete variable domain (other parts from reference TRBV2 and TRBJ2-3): EPEVTQTPSHQVTQMGQEVILRCVPISNHLYFYWYRQILGQKVEFLVSFYNNEISEKSEIFDDQFSVERPDGSNFTLKIRSTKLEDSAMYFCASSRRGSTDTQYFGPGTRLTVL.

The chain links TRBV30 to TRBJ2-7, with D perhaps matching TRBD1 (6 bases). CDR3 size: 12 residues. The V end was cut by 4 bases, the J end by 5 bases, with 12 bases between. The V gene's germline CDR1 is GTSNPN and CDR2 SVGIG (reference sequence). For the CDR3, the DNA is TGTGCCTGGAATCGACAGGTGAACGAGCAGTACTTC. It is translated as CAWNRQVNEQYF.

This CDR3 is CASSPREISTNEKLFF. CDR3 DNA sequence: TGCGCCAGCAGCCCACGAGAGATTTCAACTAATGAAAAACTGTTTTTT. The gene calls are TRBV4-3 and TRBJ1-4; D remains unclear. Germline CDR1 and CDR2: LGHNA and YSLEER. The CDR3 is made up of 16 amino acids. V lost 4 bases, J lost 0 bases, and 12 bases lay in between.

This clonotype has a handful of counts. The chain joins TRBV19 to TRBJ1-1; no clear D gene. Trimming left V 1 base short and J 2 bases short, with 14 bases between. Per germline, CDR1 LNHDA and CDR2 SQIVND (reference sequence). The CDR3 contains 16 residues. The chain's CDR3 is CASSIGWQEANTEAFF. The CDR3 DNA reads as TGTGCCAGTAGTATAGGTTGGCAGGAGGCAAACACTGAAGCTTTCTTT.

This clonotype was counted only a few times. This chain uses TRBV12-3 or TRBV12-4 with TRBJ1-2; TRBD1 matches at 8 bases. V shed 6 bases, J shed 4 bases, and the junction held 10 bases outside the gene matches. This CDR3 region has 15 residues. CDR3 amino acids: CASSPGQGGVYGYTF. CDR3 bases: TGTGCCAGCAGCCCTGGACAGGGAGGAGTCTATGGCTACACCTTC.

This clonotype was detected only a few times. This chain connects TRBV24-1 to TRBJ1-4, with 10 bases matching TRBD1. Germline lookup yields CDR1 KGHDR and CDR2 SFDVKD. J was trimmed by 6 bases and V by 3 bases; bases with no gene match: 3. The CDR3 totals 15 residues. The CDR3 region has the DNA TGTGCCACCAGTGATCCCGGGACAGGGGATGAAAAACTGTTTTTT. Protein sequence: CATSDPGTGDEKLFF.

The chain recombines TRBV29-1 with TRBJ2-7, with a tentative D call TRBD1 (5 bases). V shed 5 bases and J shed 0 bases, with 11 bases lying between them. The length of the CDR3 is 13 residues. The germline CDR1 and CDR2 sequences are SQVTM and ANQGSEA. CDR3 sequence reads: CSVLDIGSYEQYF. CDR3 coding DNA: TGCAGCGTTTTGGACATTGGCTCCTACGAGCAGTACTTC.

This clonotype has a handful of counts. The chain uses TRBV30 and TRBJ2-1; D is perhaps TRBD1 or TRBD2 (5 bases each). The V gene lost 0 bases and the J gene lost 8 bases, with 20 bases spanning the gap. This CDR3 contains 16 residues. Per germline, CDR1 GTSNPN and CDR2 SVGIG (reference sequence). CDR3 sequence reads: CAWSVLWGSLGDEQFF. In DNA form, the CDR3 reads TGTGCCTGGAGTGTACTATGGGGGTCCCTTGGGGATGAGCAGTTCTTC.

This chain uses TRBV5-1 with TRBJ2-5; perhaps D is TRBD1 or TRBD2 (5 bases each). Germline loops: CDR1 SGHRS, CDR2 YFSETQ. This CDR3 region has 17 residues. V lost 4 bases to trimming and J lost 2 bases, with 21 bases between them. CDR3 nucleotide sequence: TGCGCCAGCAGCCCGTCCCCGGAAGGGACGGCACAAGAGACCCAGTACTTC. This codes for CASSPSPEGTAQETQYF.

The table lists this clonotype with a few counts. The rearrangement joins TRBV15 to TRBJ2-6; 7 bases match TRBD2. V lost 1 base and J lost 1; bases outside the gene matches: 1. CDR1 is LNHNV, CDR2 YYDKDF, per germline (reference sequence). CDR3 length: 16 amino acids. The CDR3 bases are TGTGCCACCAGCAGAGGGGAGGGTTCTGGGGCCAACGTCCTGACTTTC. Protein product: CATSRGEGSGANVLTF.

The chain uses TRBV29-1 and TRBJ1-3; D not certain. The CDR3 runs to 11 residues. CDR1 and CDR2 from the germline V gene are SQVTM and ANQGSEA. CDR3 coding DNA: TGCGCGCAGAGGGTTGGAAACACCATATATTTT. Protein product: CAQRVGNTIYF.

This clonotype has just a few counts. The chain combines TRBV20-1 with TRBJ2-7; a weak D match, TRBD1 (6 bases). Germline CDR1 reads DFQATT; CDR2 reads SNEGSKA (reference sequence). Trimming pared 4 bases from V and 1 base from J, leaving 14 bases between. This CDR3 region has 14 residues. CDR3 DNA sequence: TGCAGTGCTAACGACAGGACGACATCCTACGAGCAGTACTTC. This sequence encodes CSANDRTTSYEQYF.

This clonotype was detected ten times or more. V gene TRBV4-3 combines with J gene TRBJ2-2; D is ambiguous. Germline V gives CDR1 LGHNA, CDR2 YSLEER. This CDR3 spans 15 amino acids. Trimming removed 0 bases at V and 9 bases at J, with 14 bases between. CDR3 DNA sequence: TGCGCCAGCAGCCAAGAGGCCAGAGGAGTTTGGGAGCTGTTTTTT. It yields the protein CASSQEARGVWELFF.

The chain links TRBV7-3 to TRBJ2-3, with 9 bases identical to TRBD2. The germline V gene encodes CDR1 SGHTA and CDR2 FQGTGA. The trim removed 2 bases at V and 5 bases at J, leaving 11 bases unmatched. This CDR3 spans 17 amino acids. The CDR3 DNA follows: TGTGCCAGCAGCTTAGGGTCGGCGGGAGGGCCTGGAGATACGCAGTATTTT. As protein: CASSLGSAGGPGDTQYF.

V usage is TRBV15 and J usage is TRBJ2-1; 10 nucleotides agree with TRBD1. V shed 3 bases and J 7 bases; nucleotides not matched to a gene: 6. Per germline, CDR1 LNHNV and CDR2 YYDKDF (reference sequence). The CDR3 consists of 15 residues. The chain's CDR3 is CATSSRDRGTNEQFF. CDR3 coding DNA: TGTGCCACCAGCAGCCGGGACAGGGGCACGAATGAGCAGTTCTTC. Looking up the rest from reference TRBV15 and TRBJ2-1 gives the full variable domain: DAMVIQNPRYQVTQFGKPVTLSCSQTLNHNVMYWYQQKSSQAPKLLFHYYDKDFNNEADTPDNFQSRRPNTSFCFLDIRSPGLGDTAMYLCATSSRDRGTNEQFFGPGTRLTVL.

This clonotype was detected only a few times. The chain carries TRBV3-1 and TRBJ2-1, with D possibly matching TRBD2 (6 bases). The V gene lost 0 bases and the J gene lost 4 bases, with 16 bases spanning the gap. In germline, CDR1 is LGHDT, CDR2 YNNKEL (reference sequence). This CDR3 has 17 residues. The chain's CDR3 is CASSQDGEWGVYNEQFF. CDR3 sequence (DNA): TGTGCCAGCAGCCAAGATGGAGAATGGGGGGTTTACAATGAGCAGTTCTTC.

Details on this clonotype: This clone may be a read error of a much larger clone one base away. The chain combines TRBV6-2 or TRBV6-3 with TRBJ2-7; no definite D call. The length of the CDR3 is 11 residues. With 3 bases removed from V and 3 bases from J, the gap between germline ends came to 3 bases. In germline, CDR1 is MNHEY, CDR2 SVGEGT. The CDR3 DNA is TGTGCCAGCAGTTATCTCTACGAGCAGTACTTC. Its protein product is CASSYLYEQYF.

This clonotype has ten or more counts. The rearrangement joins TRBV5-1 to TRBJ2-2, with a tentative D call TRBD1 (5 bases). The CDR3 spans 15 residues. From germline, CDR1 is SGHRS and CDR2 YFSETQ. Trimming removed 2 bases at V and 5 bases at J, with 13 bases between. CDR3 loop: CASSFPVKGTGELFF. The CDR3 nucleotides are TGCGCCAGCAGCTTCCCCGTGAAGGGGACCGGGGAGCTGTTTTTT.

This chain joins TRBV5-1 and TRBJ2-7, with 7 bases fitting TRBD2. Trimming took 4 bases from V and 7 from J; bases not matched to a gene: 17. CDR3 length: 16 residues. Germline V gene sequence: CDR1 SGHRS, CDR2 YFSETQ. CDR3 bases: TGCGCCAGCAGCCCGACCGGGGGAGGGCCCGTTGGGGAGCAGTACTTC. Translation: CASSPTGGGPVGEQYF.

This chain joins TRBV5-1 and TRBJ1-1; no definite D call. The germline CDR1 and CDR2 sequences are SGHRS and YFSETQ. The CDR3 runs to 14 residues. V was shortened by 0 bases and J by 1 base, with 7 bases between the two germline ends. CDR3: CASSLVHENTEAFF. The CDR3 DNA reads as TGCGCCAGCAGCTTGGTTCACGAGAACACTGAAGCTTTCTTT.

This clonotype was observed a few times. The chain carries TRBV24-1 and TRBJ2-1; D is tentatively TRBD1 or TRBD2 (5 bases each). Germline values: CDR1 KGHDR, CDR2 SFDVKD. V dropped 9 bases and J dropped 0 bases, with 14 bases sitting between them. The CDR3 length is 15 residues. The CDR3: CATGPGASSYNEQFF. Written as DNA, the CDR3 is TGTGCCACCGGCCCCGGGGCAAGCTCCTACAATGAGCAGTTCTTC.